This T cell receptor beta chain was retrieved from a study of CD8+ T cells in alopecia areata. Stated treatment: oral pan-JAK inhibitor, 5-10 mg twice daily. This clone came up once. Its antigen is unknown. Study results and caveats: While tofacitinib was given, many expanded lesional clones persisted in scalp and blood. Scalp clonality and expanded CD8+ clones among the top 100 showed significant decreases with tofacitinib.

RNA, once extracted, was reverse transcribed into cDNA for use as the sequencing template. Repertoires were generated with immunoSEQ multiplex PCR, while TCRdb's copy carries only in-frame clones and drops some. The sample shows roughly 140,000 clones, approximately 80% of them seen only once. This CDR3 contains 16 residues. Germline V gene data show CDR1 as MNHEY and CDR2 as SVGAGI. Trimming shortened V by 0 bases and J by 3 bases, and 15 bases separated the two germline ends. The sample in question was CD8+ T cells sorted from blood, obtained at week 4, from a patient treated with tofacitinib. This clonotype was obtained from a human donor with alopecia areata. V is TRBV6-5 and J is TRBJ2-7; tentative D call: TRBD1 (6 bases). The CDR3 sequence is CASSYSQGSLIYEQYF. CDR3 nucleotide sequence: TGTGCCAGCAGTTACTCACAGGGATCCCTAATCTACGAGCAGTACTTC.